The clone carrying this T cell receptor beta chain was seen at least ten times. Its antigen is still unknown. This sample is drawn from a study of T cells in Graves' hyperthyroidism and ophthalmopathy. Findings and caveats of the study: Stable hyperthyroidism was told apart from ophthalmopathy by a model built on 13 V-J features. Blood also contained most expanded thyroid clonotypes above 0.001.

CDR3 size: 14 residues. Germline V CDR1 and CDR2: MNHNS, SASEGT. Trimming took 5 bases from V and 3 from J; bases not matched to a gene: 6. Exclusion criteria comprised uncontrolled infection, other autoimmune disease, pregnancy or lactation. Each 10 ml fresh peripheral blood draw supplied the PBMCs. The investigators amplified TCR beta CDR3 regions from RNA transcripts. Initially, a first-round RT-PCR of the TCR CDR3 employed the HTBI primer set. TCRdb fed the multiplex PCR reads into MiXCR, producing one record per CDR3 protein. The sample includes 450,000 to 650,000 distinct CDR3 sequences, 15% to 20% of them seen just once.

The sample consisted of blood. V gene TRBV6-1 combines with J gene TRBJ1-1; 7 bases match TRBD1. The sequence was collected from a woman under 30 with Graves' ophthalmopathy. CDR3 sequence: CASSLQGDHTEAFF. The CDR3 DNA reads as TGTGCCAGCAGTTTGCAGGGGGATCACACTGAAGCTTTCTTT.